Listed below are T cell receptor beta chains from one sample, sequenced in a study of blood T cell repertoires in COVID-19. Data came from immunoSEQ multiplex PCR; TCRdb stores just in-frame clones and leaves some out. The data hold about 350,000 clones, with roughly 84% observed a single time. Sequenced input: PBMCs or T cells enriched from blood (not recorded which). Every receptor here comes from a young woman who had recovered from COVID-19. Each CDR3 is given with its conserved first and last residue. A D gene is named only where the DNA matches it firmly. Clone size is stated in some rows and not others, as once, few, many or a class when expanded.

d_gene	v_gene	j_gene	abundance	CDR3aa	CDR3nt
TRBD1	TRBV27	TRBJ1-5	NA	CASSLRGQGVNQPQHF	TGTGCCAGCAGTTTAAGGGGACAGGGTGTTAATCAGCCCCAGCATTTT
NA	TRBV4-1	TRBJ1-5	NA	CASSATDSSNQPQHF	TGCGCCAGCAGCGCTACAGACAGTAGCAATCAGCCCCAGCATTTT
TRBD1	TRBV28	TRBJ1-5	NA	CASSSGTGVIQPQHF	TGTGCCAGCAGCTCCGGGACAGGGGTAATACAGCCCCAGCATTTT
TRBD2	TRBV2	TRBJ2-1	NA	CASNPLTGGPSNEQFF	TGTGCCAGCAACCCCCTCACGGGGGGGCCCTCAAATGAGCAGTTCTTC
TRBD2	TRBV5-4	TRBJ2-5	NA	CASSLGRGIQETQYF	TGTGCCAGCAGCTTGGGGCGGGGGATTCAAGAGACCCAGTACTTC
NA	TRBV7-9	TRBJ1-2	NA	CASSYGKGGGNYGYTF	TGTGCCAGCAGTTACGGGAAGGGAGGAGGTAACTATGGCTACACCTTC
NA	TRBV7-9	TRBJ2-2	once	CASSLFTGITGELFF	TGTGCCAGCAGCTTATTTACAGGGATTACCGGGGAGCTGTTTTTT
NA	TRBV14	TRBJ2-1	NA	CASSQVKTGKTEQFF	TGTGCCAGCAGCCAAGTTAAGACAGGCAAAACTGAGCAGTTCTTC
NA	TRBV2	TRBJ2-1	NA	CASSEGEYNEQFF	TGTGCCAGCAGTGAAGGGGAGTACAATGAGCAGTTCTTC
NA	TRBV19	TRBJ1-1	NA	CASRSPGEFNTEAFF	TGTGCCAGTCGATCTCCAGGGGAATTTAACACTGAAGCTTTCTTT
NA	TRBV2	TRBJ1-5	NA	CASSERGGGSYQPQHF	TGTGCCAGCAGTGAGAGAGGGGGGGGCTCGTACCAGCCCCAGCATTTT
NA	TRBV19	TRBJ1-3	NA	CASRDWDSETGNTIYF	TGTGCCAGTAGGGACTGGGACTCCGAAACTGGAAACACCATATATTTT
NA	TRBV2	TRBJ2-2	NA	CASSPDRQTGELFF	TGTGCCAGCAGCCCGGACAGACAGACCGGGGAGCTGTTTTTT
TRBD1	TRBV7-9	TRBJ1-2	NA	CASSLFSGAGGGYGYTF	TGTGCCAGCAGCTTATTTTCCGGGGCAGGGGGAGGCTATGGCTACACCTTC
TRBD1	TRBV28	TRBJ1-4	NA	CASSLTFTGGNEKLFF	TGTGCCAGCAGTTTAACTTTTACAGGGGGTAATGAAAAACTGTTTTTT
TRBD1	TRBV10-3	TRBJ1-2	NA	CAISDTGAYGYTF	TGTGCCATCAGTGACACAGGGGCCTATGGCTACACCTTC
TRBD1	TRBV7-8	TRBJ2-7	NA	CASSLAGGTGTYEQYF	TGTGCCAGCAGCTTAGCGGGGGGGACAGGGACCTACGAGCAGTACTTC
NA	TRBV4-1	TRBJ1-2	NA	CASTQGRNYGYTF	TGCGCCAGCACCCAGGGCAGGAACTATGGCTACACCTTC
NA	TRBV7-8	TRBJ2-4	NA	CASSRDRAKNIQYF	TGTGCCAGCAGTAGAGACAGGGCCAAAAACATTCAGTACTTC